The clone carrying this TCR beta chain was picked up one time. Antigen specificity is unknown. In the PCR, 60 Vbeta and 13 Jbeta primers were used. Only in-frame clones appear in the TCRdb table, and some are missing; sequencing was by immunoSEQ multiplex PCR. The repertoire holds 150,000 to 200,000 clones, with around four fifths as singletons. These data are taken from a study of cytomegalovirus exposure and HLA in healthy donors. Study-level points and caveats: It emerged from a later analysis that several of the most significant clusters appeared to be linked to common viral pathogens. Most TCR sequences were rare, but some public TCRs occurred in many donors.

The length of the CDR3 is 15 residues. V was clipped by 6 bases and J by 0 bases; unmatched bases: 8. Germline V gene sequence: CDR1 SQVTM, CDR2 ANQGSEA. The chain uses TRBV29-1 and TRBJ2-1; 7 bases align to TRBD1. This clonotype was obtained from a girl aged 5 to 17 in good health and CMV-seropositive. Sequencing was performed on PBMCs. The CDR3 DNA is TGCAGCGTGGGGACAGAAGCTACCTCCTACAATGAGCAGTTCTTC. This sequence encodes CSVGTEATSYNEQFF.